The clone carrying this T cell receptor (beta chain) was recorded once. The antigen is unknown. They ran version v3.0 of the immunoSEQ assay at survey level. Some clones are missing from TCRdb's copy, which holds only in-frame ones; the method was immunoSEQ multiplex PCR. The data contain 15,000 or so clones, 60% to 85% of them seen just once; the ten biggest clones take up 7.5% to 9%. The CDR3 covers 14 residues. Germline V CDR1 and CDR2: SGHTA, FQGNSA. V lost 1 base and J 8 bases, leaving 11 bases between the germline ends. This sample was taken from a study of long-term antiretroviral therapy in people with HIV. Notes on the study in general: Clones showing expansion before ART dominated the repertoire at all time points.

Sequenced material: unsorted PBMCs, taken at the start of antiretroviral therapy. This clonotype was sampled from a man aged 30-40 years with HIV. This chain uses TRBV7-2 with TRBJ1-4, with D possibly TRBD1 on 5 matching bases. CDR3 sequence: CASSLGQSGEKLFF. As DNA, the CDR3 is TGTGCCAGCAGCTTAGGACAGTCTGGCGAAAAACTGTTTTTT.